Each of the 28 T cell receptor beta chains below was sequenced from the same sample in a study of cytomegalovirus exposure and HLA in healthy donors. The PCR used 60 Vbeta and 13 Jbeta primers. The assay was immunoSEQ multiplex PCR, and TCRdb's table has in-frame clones only and misses some. The sample includes 100,000 to 150,000 clones, 80% of them seen just once. Sequenced material: PBMCs. The receptors were gathered from a young man in good health and CMV-seronegative.

This clone has just one count. The chain combines TRBV2 with TRBJ2-5; no clear D. CDR1 is SNHLY, CDR2 FYNNEI, per germline. The CDR3 totals 15 residues. Trimming took 1 base from V and 1 from J, leaving 10 bases between them. The CDR3 region is CASSEEQAFQETQYF. CDR3 coding DNA: TGTGCCAGCAGTGAAGAGCAAGCCTTCCAAGAGACCCAGTACTTC.

This clone turned up a few times. This rearrangement joins TRBV27 to TRBJ2-1, with D possibly matching TRBD1 (6 bases). Germline values: CDR1 MNHEY, CDR2 SMNVEV (reference sequence). The CDR3 has 13 amino acids. Trimming cost V 6 bases and J 5 bases, with 11 bases left between them. CDR3 coding DNA: TGTGCCAGCAGGGTACGACAGGACAATGAGCAGTTCTTC. Translation gives CASRVRQDNEQFF.

The rearrangement links TRBV12-5 to TRBJ1-1; 9 nucleotides match TRBD1. CDR1 is LGHNT, CDR2 FRNRAP, per germline. This CDR3 is 19 amino acids long. V trimming: 0 bases; J trimming: 1 base; junction bases outside the gene matches: 12. CDR3 sequence: CASGLVPRQGGGKNTEAFF. The CDR3 bases are TGTGCTAGTGGTTTGGTACCCAGACAGGGGGGCGGCAAGAACACTGAAGCTTTCTTT.

The chain carries TRBV16 and TRBJ1-2; a possible D gene is TRBD1 (5 bases). Germline assignment: CDR1 KGHSY and CDR2 FQNENV. V shed 4 bases and J shed 2 bases, with 11 bases lying between them. The CDR3 is made up of 14 amino acids. As DNA, the CDR3 is TGTGCCAGCAGCCTCGGGACTGCGAACTATGGCTACACCTTC. It is translated as CASSLGTANYGYTF.

The chain employs TRBV5-4 and TRBJ2-7; TRBD2 matches at 8 bases. CDR1 is SGHNT and CDR2 is YYREEE in the germline V gene (reference sequence). The V segment lost 3 bases and the J segment 5 bases; nucleotides outside the gene matches: 7. The CDR3 contains 14 residues. Here the CDR3 DNA reads TGTGCCAGCAGCTCCGGGACTAGTCCCCACGAGCAGTACTTC. Its protein product is CASSSGTSPHEQYF.

The rearrangement uses TRBV7-9 and TRBJ2-7, with D perhaps matching TRBD1 (5 bases). The CDR3 runs to 14 residues. Deletions cut 1 base from V and 3 bases from J, with 10 bases between. Germline CDR1 and CDR2: SEHNR and FQNEAQ (reference sequence). CDR3 sequence (DNA): TGTGCCAGCAGCTTAGGCGGACAAAACTACGAGCAGTACTTC. It is translated as CASSLGGQNYEQYF. The complete variable domain, with remaining parts taken from reference TRBV7-9 and TRBJ2-7, reads DTGVSQNPRHKITKRGQNVTFRCDPISEHNRLYWYRQTLGQGPEFLTYFQNEAQLEKSRLLSDRFSAERPKGSFSTLEIQRTEQGDSAMYLCASSLGGQNYEQYFGPGTRLTVT.

The chain links TRBV7-8 to TRBJ1-2; D not resolved. The CDR3 has 16 residues. Germline assignment: CDR1 SGHVS and CDR2 FQNEAQ. Trimming removed 1 base at V and 1 base at J, with 13 bases between. This chain's CDR3 is CASSLVGSEYNYGYTF. CDR3 DNA sequence: TGTGCCAGCAGCTTAGTCGGTAGCGAGTATAACTATGGCTACACCTTC.

This clone is a singleton in its sample. The rearrangement uses TRBV4-1 and TRBJ2-3; D is perhaps TRBD2 (6 bases). Germline V gene data show CDR1 as MGHRA and CDR2 as YSYEKL. The CDR3 sequence is 18 residues long. V was shortened by 5 bases and J by 2 bases, with 23 bases between the two germline ends. As DNA, the CDR3 is TGCGCCAGCAGCTGGAGAATAGCGGTCCAAGGGGACACAGATACGCAGTATTTT. It translates to CASSWRIAVQGDTDTQYF.

This clone was observed once. The J gene is TRBJ2-7, the V gene TRBV5-1, with D perhaps TRBD2 (6 bases). V was shortened by 2 bases and J by 0 bases, with 15 bases between the two germline ends. The CDR3 is 16 amino acids. Per germline, CDR1 SGHRS and CDR2 YFSETQ. The CDR3: CASSFSSGYRSYEQYF. The DNA for the CDR3 is TGCGCCAGCAGCTTTTCGAGCGGGTACCGCTCCTACGAGCAGTACTTC.

The chain carries TRBV19 and TRBJ1-2; D is perhaps TRBD1 (6 bases). Germline V gene data show CDR1 as LNHDA and CDR2 as SQIVND (reference sequence). Trimming pared 5 bases from V and 7 bases from J, leaving 14 bases between. CDR3 length: 13 amino acids. CDR3 sequence reads: CASSGTPQVGYTF. In DNA, the CDR3 is TGTGCCAGTAGTGGGACACCGCAGGTTGGCTACACCTTC.

The rearrangement links TRBV9 to TRBJ2-2; TRBD2 matches 13 bases. This CDR3 has 18 amino acids. V was pared by 3 bases and J by 2 bases, with 7 bases of the junction left unmatched. Germline assignment: CDR1 SGDLS and CDR2 YYNGEE. Written as DNA, the CDR3 is TGTGCCAGCAGCGCGACTAGCGGGAGGTTCCTAAACACCGGGGAGCTGTTTTTT. This codes for CASSATSGRFLNTGELFF.

In this sample, this clone turned up a few times. The J gene is TRBJ2-7, the V gene TRBV28; D not certain. The CDR3 has 11 residues. In germline, CDR1 is MDHEN, CDR2 SYDVKM. V lost 5 bases to trimming and J lost 4 bases, with 6 bases between them. The CDR3 region is CASSPEYEQYF. The CDR3 coding sequence is TGTGCCAGCAGTCCAGAATACGAGCAGTACTTC.

The V call is TRBV11-3, the J call TRBJ2-2; 8 bases fit TRBD2. Germline V CDR1 and CDR2: SGHNT, YENEEA. This CDR3 contains 16 residues. J gave up 1 base and V 4 bases, and 5 bases lay outside the gene matches. The CDR3 bases are TGTGCCAGCAGCTCGAATAGCGGGGTGAACACCGGGGAGCTGTTTTTT. Its protein is CASSSNSGVNTGELFF.

V gene TRBV19 combines with J gene TRBJ2-6; 7 bases are a match to TRBD1. The germline CDR1 and CDR2 sequences are LNHDA and SQIVND (reference sequence). V shed 5 bases and J 0 bases; nucleotides not matched to a gene: 10. CDR3 length: 18 residues. The CDR3 region is CASSYAGTASSGANVLTF. Here the CDR3 DNA reads TGTGCCAGTAGTTATGCCGGGACAGCCTCCTCTGGGGCCAACGTCCTGACTTTC.

The chain combines TRBV4-1 with TRBJ1-5, with a weak D call TRBD1 (5 bases). The CDR3 length is 14 residues. The V gene lost 0 bases and the J gene lost 7 bases, with 10 bases spanning the gap. Per germline, CDR1 MGHRA and CDR2 YSYEKL. For the CDR3, the DNA is TGCGCCAGCAGCCAAGAGACAAGGGGACAGCCCCAGCATTTT. Its translation is CASSQETRGQPQHF.

The genes are TRBV4-3 and TRBJ1-2, with 9 positions matching TRBD1. Germline lookup yields CDR1 LGHNA and CDR2 YSLEER. The ends lost 1 base at V and 7 bases at J; junction bases unmatched: 4. CDR3 size: 14 residues. This chain's CDR3 is CASSQGQGEGGYTF. CDR3 coding DNA: TGCGCCAGCAGCCAAGGACAGGGGGAAGGTGGCTACACCTTC.

The chain couples TRBV6-1 to TRBJ2-5; TRBD2 matches at 10 bases. The CDR3 extends over 14 amino acids. CDR1 and CDR2 (germline): MNHNS, SASEGT. V lost 8 bases to trimming and J lost 5 bases; unmatched junction nucleotides: 8. The CDR3 loop reads CASLPSGSGETQYF. CDR3 sequence (DNA): TGTGCCAGCCTTCCTAGCGGGAGTGGTGAGACCCAGTACTTC.

The gene calls are TRBV5-5 and TRBJ2-3, with no clear D. The germline V gene encodes CDR1 SGHKS and CDR2 YYEKEE (reference sequence). The CDR3 is 15 residues long. V shed 2 bases and J shed 6 bases, with 16 bases lying between them. CDR3 sequence: CASSFQANHGDTQYF. CDR3 DNA sequence: TGTGCCAGCAGCTTCCAAGCGAATCATGGGGATACGCAGTATTTT.

The genes are TRBV19 and TRBJ1-2; the D is unclear. Trimming removed 7 bases at V and 4 bases at J, with 10 bases between. Germline V gene data show CDR1 as LNHDA and CDR2 as SQIVND (reference sequence). This CDR3 comprises 12 residues. The CDR3 here is CASKNGLYGYTF. The CDR3 bases are TGTGCCAGTAAAAACGGACTCTATGGCTACACCTTC.

The genes are TRBV5-1 and TRBJ2-1, with D unresolved. Germline CDR1 reads SGHRS; CDR2 reads YFSETQ. V lost 5 bases to trimming and J lost 0 bases, with 15 bases between them. This CDR3 is 16 amino acids long. As DNA, the CDR3 is TGCGCCAGCAGTTATAGACTTATTAGCTCCTACAATGAGCAGTTCTTC. Residues: CASSYRLISSYNEQFF.

This clone came up once. The rearrangement joins TRBV28 to TRBJ2-5; D is unclear. The J call is doubtful: the DNA matches TRBJ2-7 better. The CDR3 sequence is 11 residues long. CDR1 is MDHEN, CDR2 SYDVKM, per germline. This chain's CDR3 is CASSLAYEQYF. CDR3 bases: TGTGCCAGCAGTCTAGCCTACGAGCAGTACTTC.

This CDR3 is CASSRTMRETQYF. CDR3 in DNA: TGTGCCAGCAGCCGTACAATGCGGGAGACCCAGTACTTC. The chain employs TRBV7-8 and TRBJ2-5; D is uncertain. The germline V gene has CDR1 SGHVS and CDR2 FQNEAQ. This CDR3 comprises 13 residues. The V gene lost 5 bases and the J gene lost 5 bases, with 12 bases spanning the gap.

V gene TRBV7-9 combines with J gene TRBJ1-1; tentatively, D is TRBD1 (5 bases). This CDR3 comprises 15 residues. Per the germline V gene, CDR1 is SEHNR and CDR2 is FQNEAQ (reference sequence). V lost 5 bases and J 1 base, leaving 14 bases between the germline ends. The CDR3 spells CASSHIDRPNTEAFF. In nucleotides, the CDR3 is TGTGCCAGCAGCCACATAGACAGACCGAACACTGAAGCTTTCTTT.

This rearrangement joins TRBV28 to TRBJ2-1; 7 nucleotides align to TRBD2. Germline assignment: CDR1 MDHEN and CDR2 SYDVKM. The CDR3 covers 15 residues. V shed 3 bases and J 4 bases; nucleotides not matched to a gene: 6. This CDR3 is CASSLVLAAYNEQFF. CDR3 coding DNA: TGTGCCAGCAGTTTGGTCCTAGCGGCATACAATGAGCAGTTCTTC.

This clone was seen a handful of times. The chain uses TRBV4-1 and TRBJ1-5; TRBD1 might be the D (5 bases). The V end lost 1 base, the J end lost 3 bases, and 16 bases lay between the germline ends. This CDR3 spans 17 amino acids. Germline values: CDR1 MGHRA, CDR2 YSYEKL. CDR3 region: CASSQAWSRVVNQPQHF. The CDR3 bases are TGCGCCAGCAGCCAAGCTTGGAGCAGGGTGGTCAATCAGCCCCAGCATTTT.

This clone turned up a few times. This chain uses TRBV7-3 with TRBJ2-1; 8 positions agree with TRBD1. CDR3 length: 16 residues. Germline V gene lookup returns CDR1 SGHTA and CDR2 FQGTGA. Trimming cost V 5 bases and J 8 bases; bases outside gene matches: 14. The CDR3 nucleotides read TGTGCCAGCAGCCCCCGGCAGGGGGCGTTCATAGATGAGCAGTTCTTC. Protein: CASSPRQGAFIDEQFF.

The gene calls are TRBV11-2 and TRBJ1-4; TRBD1 is a possible D gene (6 bases). The V end lost 4 bases, the J end lost 6 bases, and 18 bases lay between the germline ends. Looked up from germline, CDR1 is SGHAT and CDR2 is FQNNGV. CDR3 length: 16 residues. CDR3 sequence reads: CASSSRKGRGDEKLFF. The CDR3 nucleotides are TGTGCCAGCAGCTCGCGGAAGGGCAGGGGAGATGAAAAACTGTTTTTT.

The V call is TRBV4-3, the J call TRBJ1-3; 8 bases are shared with TRBD1. The CDR3 totals 15 residues. Germline V gene data show CDR1 as LGHNA and CDR2 as YSLEER. V was pared by 4 bases and J by 7 bases, with 9 bases of the junction left unmatched. The CDR3: CASSPYTGGFNTIYF. DNA of the CDR3: TGCGCCAGCAGCCCGTACACAGGGGGTTTCAACACCATATATTTT.